These 8 T cell receptor beta chains share one sample of origin, sequenced in a study of response to subunit inactivated influenza vaccine. A single record per CDR3 protein comes from TCRdb applying MiXCR to the RT-PCR reads. The sample has 500,000 to 600,000 distinct CDR3 sequences, about 11% seen once. Separately, the same data were catalogued under a study of T cells expressing NK-cell markers. Per that paper: 5'RACE template switching built TCR beta cDNA with unique molecular identifiers.

The source was PBMCs from blood, collected on the day of vaccination. The receptors were sampled from a man over 45 who received an inactivated influenza vaccine.

This rearrangement joins TRBV6-2 or TRBV6-3 to TRBJ2-1; D perhaps matches TRBD2 (6 bases). V shed 7 bases and J shed 0 bases, with 16 bases lying between them. Germline V lookup: CDR1 MNHEY, CDR2 SVGEGT. The CDR3 is 16 residues long. This CDR3 is CASTRTITRSYNEQFF. As DNA, the CDR3 is TGTGCCAGCACCCGGACTATCACTCGCTCCTACAATGAGCAGTTCTTC.

The J gene is TRBJ1-5, the V gene TRBV12-3 or TRBV12-4; 8 nucleotides align to TRBD1. Trimming removed 7 bases from V and 0 bases from J; junction bases left unmatched: 11. The CDR3 runs 17 residues. The CDR3 loop is CASTHRGTLLSNQPQHF. The CDR3 nucleotides are TGTGCCAGCACTCACAGGGGGACCCTTCTTAGCAATCAGCCCCAGCATTTT.

This chain joins TRBV5-1 and TRBJ2-1; 9 bases match TRBD2. Germline values: CDR1 SGHRS, CDR2 YFSETQ. The CDR3 has 16 amino acids. Trimming removed 0 bases from V and 9 bases from J; junction bases left unmatched: 10. The DNA for the CDR3 is TGCGCCAGCAGCTTGGAGTCTAGCGGGATGGGCGGTGAGCAGTTCTTC. As protein: CASSLESSGMGGEQFF.

V is TRBV3-1 and J is TRBJ1-4; D uncertain. CDR1 LGHDT and CDR2 YNNKEL come from the germline V gene (reference sequence). This CDR3 has 14 amino acids. Trimming stripped 0 bases from V and 10 bases from J, with 12 bases between. The CDR3 protein is CASSQDKPVGKLFF. In nucleotides, the CDR3 is TGTGCCAGCAGCCAAGATAAGCCAGTCGGAAAACTGTTTTTT.

The J gene is TRBJ2-2, the V gene TRBV9, with D uncertain. Germline CDR1 is SGDLS and CDR2 is YYNGEE. The V end was cut by 4 bases, the J end by 3 bases, with 16 bases between. CDR3 length equals 16 residues. Here the CDR3 DNA reads TGTGCCAGCAGCCTAAACGGTGCCCCGGACACCGGGGAGCTGTTTTTT. Protein product: CASSLNGAPDTGELFF.

This clonotype was observed a few times. This chain connects TRBV20-1 to TRBJ1-2; 8 bases agree with TRBD1. The CDR3 consists of 12 residues. Trimming cost V 6 bases and J 6 bases; bases outside gene matches: 6. Germline assignment: CDR1 DFQATT and CDR2 SNEGSKA (reference sequence). The CDR3 coding sequence is TGCAGTGCGGCGGGACAGGCGGATGGCTACACCTTC. Translation gives CSAAGQADGYTF.

The J gene is TRBJ1-1, the V gene TRBV5-1, with 7 bases identical to TRBD1. V lost 4 bases and J lost 3; bases outside the gene matches: 12. Germline CDR1 and CDR2: SGHRS and YFSETQ. CDR3 length equals 16 residues. CDR3 DNA sequence: TGCGCCAGCAGCCGGACAGGTGGGGACGTGGACACTGAAGCTTTCTTT. Translating it yields CASSRTGGDVDTEAFF.

This clonotype came up a few times. V and J are TRBV7-9 and TRBJ1-1, with unresolved D. This CDR3 has 14 amino acids. Germline V gene data show CDR1 as SEHNR and CDR2 as FQNEAQ (reference sequence). Trimming cost V 3 bases and J 4 bases, with 12 bases left between them. DNA of the CDR3: TGTGCCAGCAGCTTGGCGGGCACTCCCACTGAAGCTTTCTTT. As protein: CASSLAGTPTEAFF.